Below, 22 T cell receptor beta chains from the same sample are listed, as sequenced in a study of T cell changes during pregnancy in multiple sclerosis. Some clones are missing from TCRdb's copy, which holds only in-frame ones; the method was immunoSEQ multiplex PCR. There are roughly 42,000 clones in the sample; roughly 90% occur only once, and 1.2% lies in the top ten. Sequences were derived from CD4+ T cells from peripheral blood mononuclear cells, sampled in the second trimester of pregnancy. These TCRs come from a female donor with multiple sclerosis, enrolled in a pregnancy study.

J is TRBJ2-3 and V is TRBV30; TRBD2 matches at 10 bases. This CDR3 spans 14 amino acids. V dropped 6 bases and J dropped 4; count of bases not matched to a gene: 7. Germline V CDR1 and CDR2: GTSNPN, SVGIG (reference sequence). For the CDR3, the DNA is TGTGCCTGCACCGGAGCGGGAGGGGCAGATACGCAGTATTTT. It yields the protein CACTGAGGADTQYF.

The V call is TRBV21-1, the J call TRBJ1-5; the D call of TRBD1 is as the table states it, not checked on the DNA. TRBV21-1 is a recognized pseudogene. The CDR3 contains 17 residues. CDR3 bases: TGTGCCACCGGCCTAGACGGTTGGGGACAGAACAATCAGCCCCAGCATTTT. This translates into CATGLDGWGQNNQPQHF.

This chain links TRBV5-1 with TRBJ2-3; no clear D gene. The V and J ends lost 4 bases and 3 bases respectively, with 12 bases between them. This CDR3 comprises 14 residues. Looked up from germline, CDR1 is SGHRS and CDR2 is YFSETQ. CDR3 residues: CASSPFPSTDTQYF. The CDR3 DNA reads as TGCGCCAGCAGCCCATTCCCTAGTACAGATACGCAGTATTTT.

CDR3 amino acids: CASSPLYGYTF. The CDR3 nucleotides are TGTGCCAGCAGCCCCTTGTATGGCTACACCTTC. This rearrangement joins TRBV21-1 to TRBJ1-2. TRBV21-1 is a pseudogene segment. The CDR3 runs 11 residues.

V usage is TRBV29-1 and J usage is TRBJ2-1; 10 positions match TRBD2. This CDR3 has 13 amino acids. Germline V gene lookup returns CDR1 SQVTM and CDR2 ANQGSEA. V shed 6 bases, J shed 8 bases, and the junction held 7 bases outside the gene matches. CDR3 DNA: TGCAGCGTAGCTAGCGGGAGTTTGGATGAGCAGTTCTTC. This codes for CSVASGSLDEQFF.

In its sample, this clone was seen a few times. The chain recombines TRBV27 with TRBJ2-1; D may be TRBD2 (6 bases). The CDR3 covers 15 residues. With 8 bases removed from V and 3 bases from J, the gap between germline ends came to 17 bases. Germline CDR1 and CDR2: MNHEY and SMNVEV (reference sequence). The CDR3 loop reads CASRGWRRNYNEQFF. The CDR3 nucleotides are TGTGCCAGCCGGGGGTGGCGGAGGAACTACAATGAGCAGTTCTTC.

This clone has just one count. V and J are TRBV7-8 and TRBJ1-3; no clear D. CDR3 length equals 16 residues. Germline V gene lookup returns CDR1 SGHVS and CDR2 FQNEAQ. V lost 3 bases, J lost 3 bases, and 15 bases lay in between. Written as DNA, the CDR3 is TGTGCCAGCAGCTTCCGGGAGTTGGGTATTGGAAACACCATATATTTT. Its protein product is CASSFRELGIGNTIYF.

The chain carries TRBV11-2 and TRBJ2-7; a possible D gene is TRBD1 (5 bases). There are 13 residues in the CDR3. Germline CDR1 is SGHAT and CDR2 is FQNNGV. Trimming took off 1 base at V and 4 bases at J, with 8 bases between the two ends. The DNA for the CDR3 is TGTGCCAGCAGCTTAGGACAGTCTTACGAGCAGTACTTC. Translation gives CASSLGQSYEQYF.

This chain uses TRBV9 with TRBJ2-7; the D gene is possibly TRBD1 (5 bases). V lost 3 bases, J lost 5 bases, and 15 bases lay in between. Germline CDR1 and CDR2: SGDLS and YYNGEE. The CDR3 totals 14 residues. The CDR3 is CASSATVTEDEQYF. DNA for the CDR3: TGTGCCAGCAGCGCCACCGTGACAGAGGACGAGCAGTACTTC.

The CDR3 here is CASSLALSVRGDGYTF. CDR3 bases: TGTGCCAGCAGCTTAGCGCTAAGTGTCCGCGGGGATGGCTACACCTTC. This rearrangement joins TRBV7-2 to TRBJ1-2; D gene unclear. V shed 0 bases and J shed 6 bases, with 17 bases lying between them. CDR1 SGHTA and CDR2 FQGNSA come from the germline V gene. There are 16 residues in the CDR3. Drawing the rest from reference TRBV7-2 and TRBJ1-2, the complete variable domain is GAGVSQSPSNKVTEKGKDVELRCDPISGHTALYWYRQSLGQGLEFLIYFQGNSAPDKSGLPSDRFSAERTGGSVSTLTIQRTQQEDSAVYLCASSLALSVRGDGYTFGSGTRLTVV.

The chain recombines TRBV2 with TRBJ1-5; D is possibly TRBD1 (5 bases). Trimming removed 7 bases at V and 8 bases at J, with 12 bases between. CDR1 SNHLY and CDR2 FYNNEI come from the germline V gene. The CDR3 covers 12 residues. The CDR3 nucleotides read TGTGCCAGCACCGTGCGGGGGGAGCCCCAGCATTTT. This translates into CASTVRGEPQHF.

This chain links TRBV6-5 with TRBJ2-5, with D hard to call. The CDR3 has 11 residues. The germline V and J ends were trimmed by 6 bases and 2 bases, with 4 bases remaining between them. CDR1 MNHEY and CDR2 SVGAGI come from the germline V gene. The CDR3 loop is CASREQETQYF. The CDR3 DNA reads as TGTGCCAGCAGAGAGCAAGAGACCCAGTACTTC.

The chain links TRBV7-8 to TRBJ1-1, with D perhaps TRBD1 (6 bases). Germline V gene sequence: CDR1 SGHVS, CDR2 FQNEAQ. V dropped 6 bases and J dropped 5 bases, with 25 bases sitting between them. The CDR3 extends over 17 amino acids. The chain's CDR3 is CASSTAGGALGRTEAFF. The CDR3 nucleotides read TGTGCCAGCAGTACAGCTGGGGGGGCGCTTGGACGGACTGAAGCTTTCTTT.

The V gene is TRBV27, the J gene TRBJ2-4; D is perhaps TRBD1 (5 bases). This CDR3 comprises 15 residues. V shed 4 bases and J shed 1 base, with 11 bases lying between them. Looked up from germline, CDR1 is MNHEY and CDR2 is SMNVEV (reference sequence). CDR3 bases: TGTGCCAGCAGTTCCAGAAGGGGCGCCAAAAACATTCAGTACTTC. Its protein product is CASSSRRGAKNIQYF.

CDR3 protein: CASSEEELSVLIV. The DNA of the CDR3 is TGTGCCAGCAGTGAAGAAGAGCTGTCGGTCCTTATAGTC. The chain couples TRBV2 to TRBJ2-7; D uncertain. The CDR3 runs 13 residues. Per the germline V gene, CDR1 is SNHLY and CDR2 is FYNNEI.

V usage is TRBV6-6 and J usage is TRBJ2-1, with TRBD1 as a possible D gene (5 bases). This CDR3 spans 14 amino acids. V was pared by 7 bases and J by 4 bases, with 14 bases between. Germline V gene sequence: CDR1 MNHNY, CDR2 SVGAGI (reference sequence). CDR3 nucleotides: TGTGCCAGCACCCTGGCGAAGGGGTACAATGAGCAGTTCTTC. It yields the protein CASTLAKGYNEQFF.

V gene TRBV7-9 combines with J gene TRBJ2-7; the D gene is possibly TRBD1 (5 bases). This CDR3 has 12 residues. CDR1 is SEHNR and CDR2 is FQNEAQ in the germline V gene (reference sequence). The V end was cut by 5 bases, the J end by 3 bases, with 8 bases between. CDR3 DNA: TGTGCCAGCAGCGCTCAGGGCTACGAGCAGTACTTC. This codes for CASSAQGYEQYF.

V gene TRBV5-6 combines with J gene TRBJ1-3, with D maybe TRBD1 (5 bases). Germline CDR1 SGHDT, CDR2 YYEEEE. V gave up 0 bases and J gave up 0 bases, with 7 bases separating them. This CDR3 is built from 15 residues. Here the CDR3 reads CASSLAGGSGNTIYF. The CDR3 DNA sequence: TGTGCCAGCAGCTTGGCCGGGGGCTCTGGAAACACCATATATTTT. Full variable domain (missing parts from reference TRBV5-6 and TRBJ1-3): DAGVTQSPTHLIKTRGQQVTLRCSPKSGHDTVSWYQQALGQGPQFIFQYYEEEERQRGNFPDRFSGHQFPNYSSELNVNALLLGDSALYLCASSLAGGSGNTIYFGEGSWLTVV.

This chain joins TRBV11-2 and TRBJ1-2; 7 bases match TRBD1. Trimming took 5 bases from V and 5 from J; bases not matched to a gene: 11. There are 15 residues in the CDR3. Germline lookup yields CDR1 SGHAT and CDR2 FQNNGV. CDR3 amino acids: CASSRNRGWGYGYTF. CDR3 nucleotide sequence: TGTGCCAGCAGCCGTAACAGGGGATGGGGGTATGGCTACACCTTC.

The V gene is TRBV6-6, the J gene TRBJ1-2; D possibly corresponds to TRBD1 (5 bases). The CDR3 covers 13 residues. Trimming stripped 7 bases from V and 4 bases from J, with 13 bases between. Germline assignment: CDR1 MNHNY and CDR2 SVGAGI (reference sequence). CDR3 coding DNA: TGTGCCAGCACCCTCGACAGACCCTATGGCTACACCTTC. As protein: CASTLDRPYGYTF.

V gene TRBV7-2 combines with J gene TRBJ2-7; 7 bases fit TRBD1. The CDR3 is made up of 15 amino acids. V was pared by 2 bases and J by 3 bases, with 7 bases of the junction left unmatched. Germline-derived CDR1 and CDR2 are SGHTA and FQGNSA. CDR3 DNA sequence: TGTGCCAGCAGCTTAATAGGGACAGCCAACTACGAGCAGTACTTC. It yields the protein CASSLIGTANYEQYF.

The rearrangement uses TRBV4-3 and TRBJ2-7; TRBD1 matches at 9 bases. CDR3 length equals 16 residues. Germline assignment: CDR1 LGHNA and CDR2 YSLEER. Germline trimming cut 2 bases from V and 4 bases from J; bases unmatched to any gene: 9. As DNA, the CDR3 is TGCGCCAGCAGCCAATTGTGGGGACAGGGTGGGTACGAGCAGTACTTC. Encoded protein: CASSQLWGQGGYEQYF.